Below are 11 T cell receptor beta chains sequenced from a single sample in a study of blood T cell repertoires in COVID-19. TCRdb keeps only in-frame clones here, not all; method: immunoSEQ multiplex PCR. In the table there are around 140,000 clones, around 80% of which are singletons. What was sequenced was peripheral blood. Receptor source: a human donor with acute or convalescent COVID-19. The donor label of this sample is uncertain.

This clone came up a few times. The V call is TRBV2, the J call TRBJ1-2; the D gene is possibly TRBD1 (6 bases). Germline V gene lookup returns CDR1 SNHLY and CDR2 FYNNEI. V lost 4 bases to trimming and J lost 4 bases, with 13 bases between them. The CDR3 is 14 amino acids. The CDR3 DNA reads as TGTGCCAGCAGTGTAGGCCTACAGGGCTATGGCTACACCTTC. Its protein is CASSVGLQGYGYTF.

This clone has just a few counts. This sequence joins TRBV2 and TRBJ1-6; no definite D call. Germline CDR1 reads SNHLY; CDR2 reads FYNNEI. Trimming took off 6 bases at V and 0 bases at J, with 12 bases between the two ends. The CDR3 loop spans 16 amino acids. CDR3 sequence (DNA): TGTGCCAGCAGCCGGACGGGGAGCTCCTATAATTCACCCCTCCACTTT. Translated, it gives CASSRTGSSYNSPLHF.

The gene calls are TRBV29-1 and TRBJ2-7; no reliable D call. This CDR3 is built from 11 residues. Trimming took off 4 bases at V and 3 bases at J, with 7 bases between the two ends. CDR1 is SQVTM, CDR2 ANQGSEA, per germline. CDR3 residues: CSVGTGYEQYF. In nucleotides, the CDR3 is TGCAGCGTTGGTACGGGCTACGAGCAGTACTTC.

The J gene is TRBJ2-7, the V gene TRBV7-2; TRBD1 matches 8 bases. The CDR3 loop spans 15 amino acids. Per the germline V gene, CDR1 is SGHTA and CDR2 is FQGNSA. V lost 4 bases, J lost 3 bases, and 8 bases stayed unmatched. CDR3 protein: CASSSSGTGRYEQYF. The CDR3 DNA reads TGTGCCAGCAGCTCTTCCGGGACAGGACGCTACGAGCAGTACTTC.

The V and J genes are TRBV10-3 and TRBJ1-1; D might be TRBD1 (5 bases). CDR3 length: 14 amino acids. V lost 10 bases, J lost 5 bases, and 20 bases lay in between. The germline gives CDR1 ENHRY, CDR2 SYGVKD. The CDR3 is CATHRDSKITEAFF. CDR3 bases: TGTGCCACCCACCGGGACTCTAAGATAACTGAAGCTTTCTTT.

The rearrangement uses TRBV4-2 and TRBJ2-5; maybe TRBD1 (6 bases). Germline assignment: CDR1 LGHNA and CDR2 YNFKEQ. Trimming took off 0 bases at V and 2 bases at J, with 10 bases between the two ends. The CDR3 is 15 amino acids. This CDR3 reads CASSQDPGQQETQYF. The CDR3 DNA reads TGTGCCAGCAGCCAAGATCCCGGACAGCAAGAGACCCAGTACTTC.

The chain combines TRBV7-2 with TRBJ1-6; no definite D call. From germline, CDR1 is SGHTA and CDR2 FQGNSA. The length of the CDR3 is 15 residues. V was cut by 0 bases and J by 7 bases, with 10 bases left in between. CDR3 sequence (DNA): TGTGCCAGCAGCTTAGCGCGCGGGCCGAATTCACCCCTCCACTTT. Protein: CASSLARGPNSPLHF.

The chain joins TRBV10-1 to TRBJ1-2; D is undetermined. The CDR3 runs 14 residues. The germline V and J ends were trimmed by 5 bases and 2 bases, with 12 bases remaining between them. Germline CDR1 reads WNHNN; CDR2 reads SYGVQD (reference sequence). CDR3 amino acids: CASSTEAPNYGYTF. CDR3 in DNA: TGCGCCAGCAGTACGGAGGCCCCCAACTATGGCTACACCTTC.

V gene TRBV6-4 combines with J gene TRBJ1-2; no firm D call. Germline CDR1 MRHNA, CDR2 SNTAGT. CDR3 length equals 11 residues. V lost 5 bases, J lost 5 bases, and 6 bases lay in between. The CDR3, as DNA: TGTGCCAGCAGTCCAGGATATGGCTACACCTTC. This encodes CASSPGYGYTF.

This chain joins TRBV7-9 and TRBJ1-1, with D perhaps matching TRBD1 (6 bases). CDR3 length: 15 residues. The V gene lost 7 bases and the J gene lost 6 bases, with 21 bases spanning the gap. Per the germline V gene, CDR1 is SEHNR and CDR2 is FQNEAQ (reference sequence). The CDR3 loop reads CASTVGGGGLSEAFF. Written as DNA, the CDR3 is TGTGCCAGCACCGTGGGAGGGGGTGGTCTATCTGAAGCTTTCTTT. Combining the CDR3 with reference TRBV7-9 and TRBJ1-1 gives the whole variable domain DTGVSQNPRHKITKRGQNVTFRCDPISEHNRLYWYRQTLGQGPEFLTYFQNEAQLEKSRLLSDRFSAERPKGSFSTLEIQRTEQGDSAMYLCASTVGGGGLSEAFFGQGTRLTVV.

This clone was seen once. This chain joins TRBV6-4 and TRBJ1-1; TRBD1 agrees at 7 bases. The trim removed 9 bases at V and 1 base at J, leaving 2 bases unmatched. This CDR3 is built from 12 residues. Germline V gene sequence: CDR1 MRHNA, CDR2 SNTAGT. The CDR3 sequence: CARQGRNTEAFF. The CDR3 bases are TGTGCCAGACAGGGGAGGAACACTGAAGCTTTCTTT.